This TCR beta chain was documented in a study of human T cells and chemical hapten exposure. Study summary: The study patch tested 0.01% DPC on the upper back and read results at 6 days.

Comments on this clonotype: The target antigen is unknown.

General study points: With alopecia, donors may have immune responses unlike healthy people's.

Germline V CDR1 and CDR2: KGHDR, SFDVKD. The V gene end was trimmed by 1 base and the J gene end by 5 bases; junction bases not matched to a gene: 4. This CDR3 contains 16 residues. The time point here: patch test 3, about 24 weeks after DPC sensitization. Indicated treatment: therapeutic diphenylcyclopropenone sensitization with weekly scalp DPC. TCRdb itself ran the RACE reads through MiXCR, one entry per CDR3 protein. The sample includes around 150,000 distinct CDR3 sequences, around a quarter of them seen just once. The starting material was whole blood, obtained in connection with sensitization to the hapten diphenylcyclopropenone (DPC). V and J are TRBV24-1 and TRBJ2-2; TRBD2 aligns across 9 bases. The sequence came from a woman aged 18-35 years with alopecia areata. Some clones in this sample may be carry-over from other donors' samples. The CDR3 DNA sequence: TGTGCCACCAGTGATTTAATAAGCGGGGGGACCGGGGAGCTGTTTTTT. Translation gives CATSDLISGGTGELFF.